These 30 T cell receptor beta chains came from one sample sequenced in a study of T-cell reconstitution after alpha-beta-depleted transplantation in children. Library preparation (for TCRbeta) was performed with unique molecular identifiers. Each CDR3 protein is one row after TCRdb ran MiXCR on the PCR reads. The sample yields about 110,000 distinct CDR3 sequences, around 6.4% seen once. Material: PBMCs, mostly from graft donor cells, obtained 360 days after TCRalphabeta/CD19-depleted stem cell transplant. These receptors were obtained from a male patient aged 2-10 years who had a stem cell transplant for acute lymphoblastic leukemia, so the T cells may come from the graft donor.

This clonotype has only a few counts. V usage is TRBV7-8 and J usage is TRBJ1-2, with D unclear. V lost 3 bases and J lost 8, with 16 bases in between. The CDR3 consists of 14 residues. Germline CDR1 is SGHVS and CDR2 is FQNEAQ. CDR3 DNA sequence: TGTGCCAGCAGCTTGGGGATTTTTCAACAAGGCTACACCTTC. Translating gives CASSLGIFQQGYTF.

This clonotype was seen many times. The DNA of the CDR3 is TGTGCCAGCAGCTTGGTTTGGGACCAAGCTTTCTTT. It is translated as CASSLVWDQAFF. J is TRBJ1-1 and V is TRBV5-5, with D possibly TRBD1 on 5 matching bases. This CDR3 is 12 amino acids long. The V end lost 0 bases, the J end lost 9 bases, and 9 bases lay between the germline ends. Germline CDR1 and CDR2: SGHKS and YYEKEE (reference sequence).

Ten or more counts support this clonotype. The rearrangement uses TRBV9 and TRBJ2-4; D possibly matches TRBD1 or TRBD2 (5 bases each). V was pared by 0 bases and J by 3 bases, with 16 bases between. Looked up from germline, CDR1 is SGDLS and CDR2 is YYNGEE. This CDR3 comprises 17 residues. The chain's CDR3 is CASSVGGASFGKNIQYF. Written as DNA, the CDR3 is TGTGCCAGCAGCGTAGGAGGGGCCTCCTTTGGCAAAAACATTCAGTACTTC. Variable domain in full (rest from reference TRBV9 and TRBJ2-4): DSGVTQTPKHLITATGQRVTLRCSPRSGDLSVYWYQQSLDQGLQFLIQYYNGEERAKGNILERFSAQQFPDLHSELNLSSLELGDSALYFCASSVGGASFGKNIQYFGAGTRLSVL.

This clonotype was observed many times. The gene calls are TRBV7-2 and TRBJ2-7, with TRBD2 matching over 9 bases. Germline trimming cut 8 bases from V and 4 bases from J; bases unmatched to any gene: 6. CDR3 length equals 13 residues. Germline loops: CDR1 SGHTA, CDR2 FQGNSA. CDR3 protein: CASSSSGAYEQYF. In nucleotides, the CDR3 is TGTGCCAGCTCTTCTAGCGGGGCGTACGAGCAGTACTTC. The variable domain in full, completed from reference TRBV7-2 and TRBJ2-7, reads GAGVSQSPSNKVTEKGKDVELRCDPISGHTALYWYRQSLGQGLEFLIYFQGNSAPDKSGLPSDRFSAERTGGSVSTLTIQRTQQEDSAVYLCASSSSGAYEQYFGPGTRLTVT.

V is TRBV24-1 and J is TRBJ2-1; a possible D gene is TRBD1 (5 bases). Per the germline V gene, CDR1 is KGHDR and CDR2 is SFDVKD. Trimming removed 2 bases at V and 0 bases at J, with 13 bases between. The CDR3 contains 17 residues. The CDR3 reads CATSDSHRFSSYNEQFF. For the CDR3, the DNA is TGTGCCACCAGTGATTCCCACAGGTTCAGCTCCTACAATGAGCAGTTCTTC.

This clonotype was detected ten times or more. CDR3 protein: CASSLKRSSTDTQYF. CDR3 bases: TGTGCCAGCAGCTTAAAGCGTTCTAGCACAGATACGCAGTATTTT. This chain uses TRBV7-2 with TRBJ2-3; no reliable D call. Germline V gene data show CDR1 as SGHTA and CDR2 as FQGNSA. The CDR3 is made up of 15 amino acids. With 2 bases removed from V and 0 bases from J, the gap between germline ends came to 9 bases.

The rearrangement joins TRBV3-1 to TRBJ2-2; a weak D match, TRBD2 (6 bases). The ends were cut back, 10 bases at V and 2 bases at J, with 17 bases in the middle. Germline-derived CDR1 and CDR2 are LGHDT and YNNKEL (reference sequence). This CDR3 has 15 amino acids. The CDR3 DNA reads TGTGCCACCACCCAAGAGGACTACAACACCGGGGAGCTGTTTTTT. Protein product: CATTQEDYNTGELFF.

This clonotype was counted ten times or more. V gene TRBV28 combines with J gene TRBJ1-3, with D possibly TRBD1 on 6 matching bases. The ends were cut back, 6 bases at V and 1 base at J, with 10 bases in the middle. Germline assignment: CDR1 MDHEN and CDR2 SYDVKM. This CDR3 comprises 14 residues. DNA of the CDR3: TGTGCCAGCAGGCATCAGGGGTCTGGAAACACCATATATTTT. The encoded protein is CASRHQGSGNTIYF. The complete variable domain, with remaining parts taken from reference TRBV28 and TRBJ1-3, reads DVKVTQSSRYLVKRTGEKVFLECVQDMDHENMFWYRQDPGLGLRLIYFSYDVKMKEKGDIPEGYSVSREKKERFSLILESASTNQTSMYLCASRHQGSGNTIYFGEGSWLTVV.

This clonotype was seen ten or more times. The J gene is TRBJ2-7, the V gene TRBV7-9, with TRBD2 as a possible D gene (6 bases). Germline V gives CDR1 SEHNR, CDR2 FQNEAQ (reference sequence). The CDR3 extends over 15 amino acids. Between the trimmed V and J ends, which lost 1 base and 7 bases, there was a span of 17 bases. This chain's CDR3 is CASSLVEGLTMEQYF. The CDR3 region has the DNA TGTGCCAGCAGCTTAGTGGAGGGACTTACGATGGAGCAGTACTTC.

This clonotype was counted only a few times. This chain uses TRBV7-9 with TRBJ2-1; D is possibly TRBD2 (5 bases). This CDR3 contains 12 residues. Germline loops: CDR1 SEHNR, CDR2 FQNEAQ (reference sequence). V gave up 3 bases and J gave up 6 bases, with 6 bases separating them. The CDR3 bases are TGTGCCAGCAGCTTGGAGGCCAATGAGCAGTTCTTC. It translates to CASSLEANEQFF.

The sample holds a few counts of this clonotype. The genes are TRBV11-1 and TRBJ2-4; D might be TRBD2 (6 bases). Trimming shortened V by 3 bases and J by 0 bases, and 15 bases separated the two germline ends. Per germline, CDR1 SGHAT and CDR2 FQDESV (reference sequence). The CDR3 has 17 amino acids. CDR3 in amino acids: CASSLGGSLLAKNIQYF. The CDR3 DNA reads as TGTGCCAGCAGCTTGGGGGGTAGCTTACTAGCCAAAAACATTCAGTACTTC.

The V and J genes are TRBV7-9 and TRBJ2-7, with TRBD2 identical over 8 bases. CDR3 length: 16 residues. Germline loops: CDR1 SEHNR, CDR2 FQNEAQ (reference sequence). The J segment lost 0 bases and the V segment lost 5 bases, leaving 9 bases of the junction unmatched. Here the CDR3 DNA reads TGTGCCAGCAGCCGAGGGGCTAGCGGGCGCTCCTACGAGCAGTACTTC. Protein: CASSRGASGRSYEQYF. The full variable domain, its missing parts supplied by reference TRBV7-9 and TRBJ2-7, is DTGVSQNPRHKITKRGQNVTFRCDPISEHNRLYWYRQTLGQGPEFLTYFQNEAQLEKSRLLSDRFSAERPKGSFSTLEIQRTEQGDSAMYLCASSRGASGRSYEQYFGPGTRLTVT.

This clonotype was recorded at least ten times. V gene TRBV5-6 combines with J gene TRBJ2-1; TRBD2 matches at 12 bases. Looked up from germline, CDR1 is SGHDT and CDR2 is YYEEEE. Trimming took 4 bases from V and 4 from J; bases not matched to a gene: 3. The CDR3 runs 15 residues. CDR3 protein: CASSPLAGGYNEQFF. For the CDR3, the DNA is TGTGCCAGCAGCCCACTAGCGGGAGGATACAATGAGCAGTTCTTC.

V and J are TRBV9 and TRBJ1-1; D is unresolved. The CDR3 loop spans 13 amino acids. The germline CDR1 and CDR2 sequences are SGDLS and YYNGEE. The germline V and J ends were trimmed by 1 base and 0 bases, with 4 bases remaining between them. The chain's CDR3 is CASSVKLNTEAFF. CDR3 nucleotide sequence: TGTGCCAGCAGCGTAAAGTTGAACACTGAAGCTTTCTTT.

This clonotype appeared many times. CDR3 coding DNA: TGTGCCAGCTCTACTTCCTCCTACGAGCAGTACTTC. This sequence encodes CASSTSSYEQYF. The chain has TRBV27 and TRBJ2-7, with D uncertain. Per germline, CDR1 MNHEY and CDR2 SMNVEV (reference sequence). V was trimmed by 8 bases and J by 0 bases, leaving 8 bases between them. This CDR3 has 12 amino acids.

In this sample, this clonotype turned up many times. DNA of the CDR3: TGTGCCAGCAGGGTGAGCGGGGCGGGAGAGACCCAGTACTTC. Amino acid sequence: CASRVSGAGETQYF. The chain uses TRBV28 and TRBJ2-5, with TRBD2 matching over 7 bases. Germline CDR1 MDHEN, CDR2 SYDVKM. The CDR3 covers 14 residues. J lost 4 bases, V lost 6 bases, and 8 bases had no gene match.

This clonotype was seen more than once but under ten times. The chain links TRBV28 to TRBJ2-5; the D gene could be TRBD1 or TRBD2 (5 bases each). Germline CDR1 reads MDHEN; CDR2 reads SYDVKM. The length of the CDR3 is 14 residues. V shed 3 bases and J shed 4 bases, with 12 bases lying between them. The CDR3 loop is CASSFVAGRETQYF. The CDR3 DNA reads TGTGCCAGCAGTTTCGTTGCAGGGAGAGAGACCCAGTACTTC.

The sample holds many counts of this clonotype. The CDR3 protein is CASSLGGRFYEQYF. In nucleotides, the CDR3 is TGTGCCAGCAGCTTGGGGGGTCGGTTCTACGAGCAGTACTTC. The gene calls are TRBV7-2 and TRBJ2-7; D may be TRBD2 (6 bases). The CDR3 runs 14 residues. Deletions cut 3 bases from V and 3 bases from J, with 12 bases between. Germline V gene lookup returns CDR1 SGHTA and CDR2 FQGNSA.

The table lists this clonotype with many counts. The chain joins TRBV20-1 to TRBJ2-3; 9 bases align to TRBD2. CDR1 and CDR2 (germline): DFQATT, SNEGSKA (reference sequence). The CDR3 is 14 residues long. J was trimmed by 6 bases and V by 6 bases; bases with no gene match: 10. The CDR3 reads CSAFPAGGRDTQYF. DNA of the CDR3: TGCAGTGCCTTCCCAGCGGGAGGTAGGGATACGCAGTATTTT.

The chain employs TRBV6-5 and TRBJ1-6, with D hard to call. This CDR3 has 12 residues. Germline-derived CDR1 and CDR2 are MNHEY and SVGAGI. V lost 10 bases and J lost 8, with 12 bases in between. The CDR3 DNA sequence: TGTGCCACCTCTGCCGGTCATTCACCCCTCCACTTT. This codes for CATSAGHSPLHF.

This sequence joins TRBV28 and TRBJ2-7, with D tentatively TRBD1 (5 bases). Germline CDR1 and CDR2: MDHEN and SYDVKM. The CDR3 length is 16 residues. The V end lost 5 bases, the J end lost 1 base, and 18 bases lay between the germline ends. The CDR3 here is CASSLTQELPSYEQYF. CDR3 bases: TGTGCCAGCAGTCTCACACAGGAGTTGCCTTCCTACGAGCAGTACTTC.

This clonotype was counted between two and nine times. The rearrangement links TRBV27 to TRBJ2-7; 7 bases match TRBD2. Germline CDR1 and CDR2: MNHEY and SMNVEV (reference sequence). The CDR3 loop spans 16 amino acids. V shed 2 bases, J shed 1 base, and the junction held 8 bases outside the gene matches. This CDR3 is CASSLAAWGGSYEQYF. Here the CDR3 DNA reads TGTGCCAGCAGTTTAGCTGCCTGGGGGGGATCCTACGAGCAGTACTTC.

The chain couples TRBV6-1 to TRBJ2-2; TRBD1 matches 11 bases. CDR3 length equals 15 residues. From germline, CDR1 is MNHNS and CDR2 SASEGT. V lost 6 bases and J lost 4; bases outside the gene matches: 4. Written as DNA, the CDR3 is TGTGCCAGCAGACCGGACAGGGGGCCCACCGGGGAGCTGTTTTTT. Translated, it gives CASRPDRGPTGELFF.

This clonotype has ten or more counts. V is TRBV5-4 and J is TRBJ1-5; no definite D call. V gave up 4 bases and J gave up 7 bases, with 12 bases separating them. CDR3 length: 13 residues. Germline CDR1 reads SGHNT; CDR2 reads YYREEE (reference sequence). The CDR3 DNA reads as TGTGCCAGCAGCCTGAACCCCGGCCAGCCCCAGCATTTT. Amino acids: CASSLNPGQPQHF.

This clonotype was seen more than once but under ten times. The V gene is TRBV7-9, the J gene TRBJ1-6; TRBD1 is a possible D gene (5 bases). CDR1 SEHNR and CDR2 FQNEAQ come from the germline V gene (reference sequence). The CDR3 sequence is 13 residues long. With 7 bases removed from V and 9 bases from J, the gap between germline ends came to 13 bases. DNA of the CDR3: TGTGCCAGCACCAAAAATGGGGCTTCACCCCTCCACTTT. Its translation: CASTKNGASPLHF.

This clonotype was counted ten times or more. The chain carries TRBV18 and TRBJ2-5; D is ambiguous. This CDR3 is built from 14 residues. The V gene's germline CDR1 is KGHSH and CDR2 LQKENI. Trimming stripped 3 bases from V and 0 bases from J, with 8 bases between. The CDR3 DNA reads as TGTGCCAGCTCACCGCCCGCGTACCAAGAGACCCAGTACTTC. It specifies CASSPPAYQETQYF.

Concerning this clonotype itself: One junction end disagrees with the germline gene, perhaps due to a read error. This rearrangement joins TRBV29-1 to TRBJ2-5; D is possibly TRBD1 or TRBD2 (5 bases each). Germline assignment: CDR1 SQVTM and CDR2 ANQGSEA. This CDR3 region has 12 residues. Here the CDR3 DNA reads TGCAGCGCTAGGGGTGTCGGGGTAGAAAGGCGATTC. Residues: CSARGVGVERRF.

The genes are TRBV27 and TRBJ2-3; 12 bases are a match to TRBD2. The germline gives CDR1 MNHEY, CDR2 SMNVEV (reference sequence). The CDR3 runs to 15 residues. Germline trimming cut 4 bases from V and 5 bases from J; bases unmatched to any gene: 4. CDR3 region: CASSSSGGAVDTQYF. DNA of the CDR3: TGTGCCAGCAGTTCTAGCGGGGGGGCGGTAGATACGCAGTATTTT.

This clonotype appeared many times. This chain uses TRBV5-6 with TRBJ1-1; 7 bases map to TRBD1. The CDR3 sequence is 13 residues long. The V segment lost 7 bases and the J segment 1 base; nucleotides outside the gene matches: 4. Germline CDR1 SGHDT, CDR2 YYEEEE. The chain's CDR3 is CASQGEGNTEAFF. The CDR3, as DNA: TGTGCCAGCCAGGGGGAAGGGAACACTGAAGCTTTCTTT.

This clonotype was counted a few times. The rearrangement links TRBV5-6 to TRBJ1-4; TRBD1 matches 7 bases. V dropped 1 base and J dropped 6; count of bases not matched to a gene: 3. CDR1 is SGHDT and CDR2 is YYEEEE in the germline V gene. The CDR3 is made up of 14 amino acids. CDR3 amino acids: CASSLTGTDEKLFF. The CDR3 bases are TGTGCCAGCAGCTTGACCGGGACAGATGAAAAACTGTTTTTT. Full variable domain (rest looked up from reference TRBV5-6 and TRBJ1-4): DAGVTQSPTHLIKTRGQQVTLRCSPKSGHDTVSWYQQALGQGPQFIFQYYEEEERQRGNFPDRFSGHQFPNYSSELNVNALLLGDSALYLCASSLTGTDEKLFFGSGTQLSVL.